Each of the 10 T cell receptor beta chains below was sequenced from the same sample in a study of blood T cell repertoires in COVID-19. Libraries were prepared by immunoSEQ multiplex PCR; TCRdb keeps only in-frame clonotypes and omits some of them. The sample includes roughly 180,000 clones, roughly 85% of them seen just once. Sequencing input: PBMCs or T cells enriched from blood (not recorded which). All receptors derive from a man aged 55 to 69 who had recovered from COVID-19.

The V and J genes are TRBV15 and TRBJ2-1, with D maybe TRBD2 (6 bases). The CDR3 contains 12 residues. Germline V gives CDR1 LNHNV, CDR2 YYDKDF (reference sequence). Trimming took off 2 bases at V and 10 bases at J, with 9 bases between the two ends. CDR3 in amino acids: CATSRPGGEQFF. CDR3 nucleotides: TGTGCCACCAGCAGACCTGGGGGGGAGCAGTTCTTC. Full variable domain (outside the CDR3, taken from reference TRBV15 and TRBJ2-1): DAMVIQNPRYQVTQFGKPVTLSCSQTLNHNVMYWYQQKSSQAPKLLFHYYDKDFNNEADTPDNFQSRRPNTSFCFLDIRSPGLGDTAMYLCATSRPGGEQFFGPGTRLTVL.

This chain connects TRBV28 to TRBJ1-5; 9 bases agree with TRBD1. The CDR3 extends over 15 amino acids. Unmatched junction bases numbered 11, after V lost 5 bases and J lost 9 bases. The germline CDR1 and CDR2 sequences are MDHEN and SYDVKM. The CDR3: CASSPSGTGIRPQHF. The DNA of the CDR3 is TGTGCCAGCAGTCCATCCGGGACAGGGATTCGGCCCCAGCATTTT. The whole variable domain, remainder taken from reference TRBV28 and TRBJ1-5, is DVKVTQSSRYLVKRTGEKVFLECVQDMDHENMFWYRQDPGLGLRLIYFSYDVKMKEKGDIPEGYSVSREKKERFSLILESASTNQTSMYLCASSPSGTGIRPQHFGDGTRLSIL.

This chain connects TRBV19 to TRBJ2-5; 11 bases agree with TRBD1. The CDR3 loop spans 15 amino acids. V dropped 6 bases and J dropped 5; count of bases not matched to a gene: 8. In germline, CDR1 is LNHDA, CDR2 SQIVND (reference sequence). CDR3: CASRAGQGGRETQYF. CDR3 nucleotide sequence: TGTGCCAGTAGAGCGGGACAGGGGGGAAGGGAGACCCAGTACTTC.

CDR3 bases: TGTGCCAGCAGGAGAGGGCAGAACTACGAGCAGTACTTC. It codes for CASRRGQNYEQYF. The gene calls are TRBV6-5 and TRBJ2-7; TRBD2 is a possible D gene (5 bases). Germline V gives CDR1 MNHEY, CDR2 SVGAGI. The CDR3 has 13 amino acids. Trimming took 6 bases from V and 3 from J, leaving 12 bases between them.

The J gene is TRBJ1-2, the V gene TRBV28, with 8 bases lining up with TRBD1. This CDR3 spans 15 amino acids. Germline V CDR1 and CDR2: MDHEN, SYDVKM. The ends lost 6 bases at V and 7 bases at J; junction bases unmatched: 13. The CDR3 DNA is TGTGCCAGCAGCCCTACCAGGGGGCGCTTTGGTGGCTACACCTTC. It encodes CASSPTRGRFGGYTF.

The rearrangement links TRBV5-1 to TRBJ1-1, with TRBD1 as a possible D gene (5 bases). The V and J ends lost 3 bases and 4 bases respectively, with 16 bases between them. The germline CDR1 and CDR2 sequences are SGHRS and YFSETQ. This CDR3 contains 15 residues. The CDR3 DNA reads TGCGCCAGCAGCTACTCATCGCTTAGGGGCACTGAAGCTTTCTTT. Its translation is CASSYSSLRGTEAFF.

This clone was picked up one time. This chain uses TRBV7-9 with TRBJ1-2; D unresolved. Germline V gives CDR1 SEHNR, CDR2 FQNEAQ (reference sequence). This CDR3 comprises 15 residues. Trimming left V 3 bases short and J 5 bases short, with 16 bases between. Written as DNA, the CDR3 is TGTGCCAGCAGCTTTAGCAACCCCCGTCTTTATGGCTACACCTTC. This sequence encodes CASSFSNPRLYGYTF. Full variable domain (missing parts from reference TRBV7-9 and TRBJ1-2): DTGVSQNPRHKITKRGQNVTFRCDPISEHNRLYWYRQTLGQGPEFLTYFQNEAQLEKSRLLSDRFSAERPKGSFSTLEIQRTEQGDSAMYLCASSFSNPRLYGYTFGSGTRLTVV.

This chain links TRBV28 with TRBJ1-5, with 7 bases lining up with TRBD1. The junction had 7 bases not matched to a gene; V was cut back by 6 bases and J by 2 bases. CDR1 and CDR2 from the germline V gene are MDHEN and SYDVKM. The CDR3 extends over 15 amino acids. The CDR3 sequence is CASRPQGFGNQPQHF. The CDR3 DNA is TGTGCCAGCAGACCACAGGGGTTCGGCAATCAGCCCCAGCATTTT.

Here the CDR3 reads CSVEDPGTGDGNTIYF. Here the CDR3 DNA reads TGCAGCGTTGAAGACCCCGGGACAGGGGATGGAAACACCATATATTTT. The gene calls are TRBV29-1 and TRBJ1-3; 10 nucleotides align to TRBD1. Germline-derived CDR1 and CDR2 are SQVTM and ANQGSEA. The CDR3 runs to 16 residues. V lost 0 bases to trimming and J lost 3 bases; unmatched junction nucleotides: 5. Using reference TRBV29-1 and TRBJ1-3 for the parts outside the CDR3, the full variable domain is SAVISQKPSRDICQRGTSLTIQCQVDSQVTMMFWYRQQPGQSLTLIATANQGSEATYESGFVIDKFPISRPNLTFSTLTVSNMSPEDSSIYLCSVEDPGTGDGNTIYFGEGSWLTVV.

This chain connects TRBV4-2 to TRBJ2-7, with 13 bases that match TRBD2. Per the germline V gene, CDR1 is LGHNA and CDR2 is YNFKEQ. J gave up 7 bases and V 4 bases, and 7 bases lay outside the gene matches. The CDR3 spans 15 residues. The CDR3 reads CASSRGLAGVREQYF. The CDR3 coding sequence is TGTGCCAGCAGCCGAGGACTAGCGGGAGTGCGGGAGCAGTACTTC.